This T cell receptor beta chain came from a study of T-cell reconstitution after alpha-beta-depleted transplantation in children. Study-wide results and limits: There were some patients whose high TCRbeta diversity at day 60 came from surviving recipient T cells and thymic progenitors. Expanded graft clones numbering several hundred reportedly gave rise to alpha-beta T cells about two months after transplant. A year had passed since transplant, and T-cell counts and diversity by then came mostly from newly produced T cells.

At least ten counts were recorded for this clonotype. The antigen is unknown. Unique molecular identifiers featured in how the TCRbeta library was prepared. TCRdb re-called the PCR reads through MiXCR, storing one row per CDR3 protein. The repertoire holds 600,000 to 800,000 distinct CDR3 sequences, with around 13% as singletons. Germline lookup yields CDR1 DFQATT and CDR2 SNEGSKA (reference sequence). The CDR3 covers 15 residues. V was clipped by 1 base and J by 13 bases, with 25 bases between them. This chain uses TRBV20-1 with TRBJ2-5; D uncertain. The TCR sequence derives from a girl under 10 years old with congenital amegakaryocytic thrombocytopenia, due to receive a stem cell transplant. This specimen consisted of PBMCs, obtained before TCRalphabeta/CD19-depleted stem cell transplant. CDR3 in amino acids: CSARAPLDMANPMYF. CDR3 nucleotide sequence: TGCAGTGCTAGAGCACCTCTAGATATGGCGAACCCCATGTACTTC.